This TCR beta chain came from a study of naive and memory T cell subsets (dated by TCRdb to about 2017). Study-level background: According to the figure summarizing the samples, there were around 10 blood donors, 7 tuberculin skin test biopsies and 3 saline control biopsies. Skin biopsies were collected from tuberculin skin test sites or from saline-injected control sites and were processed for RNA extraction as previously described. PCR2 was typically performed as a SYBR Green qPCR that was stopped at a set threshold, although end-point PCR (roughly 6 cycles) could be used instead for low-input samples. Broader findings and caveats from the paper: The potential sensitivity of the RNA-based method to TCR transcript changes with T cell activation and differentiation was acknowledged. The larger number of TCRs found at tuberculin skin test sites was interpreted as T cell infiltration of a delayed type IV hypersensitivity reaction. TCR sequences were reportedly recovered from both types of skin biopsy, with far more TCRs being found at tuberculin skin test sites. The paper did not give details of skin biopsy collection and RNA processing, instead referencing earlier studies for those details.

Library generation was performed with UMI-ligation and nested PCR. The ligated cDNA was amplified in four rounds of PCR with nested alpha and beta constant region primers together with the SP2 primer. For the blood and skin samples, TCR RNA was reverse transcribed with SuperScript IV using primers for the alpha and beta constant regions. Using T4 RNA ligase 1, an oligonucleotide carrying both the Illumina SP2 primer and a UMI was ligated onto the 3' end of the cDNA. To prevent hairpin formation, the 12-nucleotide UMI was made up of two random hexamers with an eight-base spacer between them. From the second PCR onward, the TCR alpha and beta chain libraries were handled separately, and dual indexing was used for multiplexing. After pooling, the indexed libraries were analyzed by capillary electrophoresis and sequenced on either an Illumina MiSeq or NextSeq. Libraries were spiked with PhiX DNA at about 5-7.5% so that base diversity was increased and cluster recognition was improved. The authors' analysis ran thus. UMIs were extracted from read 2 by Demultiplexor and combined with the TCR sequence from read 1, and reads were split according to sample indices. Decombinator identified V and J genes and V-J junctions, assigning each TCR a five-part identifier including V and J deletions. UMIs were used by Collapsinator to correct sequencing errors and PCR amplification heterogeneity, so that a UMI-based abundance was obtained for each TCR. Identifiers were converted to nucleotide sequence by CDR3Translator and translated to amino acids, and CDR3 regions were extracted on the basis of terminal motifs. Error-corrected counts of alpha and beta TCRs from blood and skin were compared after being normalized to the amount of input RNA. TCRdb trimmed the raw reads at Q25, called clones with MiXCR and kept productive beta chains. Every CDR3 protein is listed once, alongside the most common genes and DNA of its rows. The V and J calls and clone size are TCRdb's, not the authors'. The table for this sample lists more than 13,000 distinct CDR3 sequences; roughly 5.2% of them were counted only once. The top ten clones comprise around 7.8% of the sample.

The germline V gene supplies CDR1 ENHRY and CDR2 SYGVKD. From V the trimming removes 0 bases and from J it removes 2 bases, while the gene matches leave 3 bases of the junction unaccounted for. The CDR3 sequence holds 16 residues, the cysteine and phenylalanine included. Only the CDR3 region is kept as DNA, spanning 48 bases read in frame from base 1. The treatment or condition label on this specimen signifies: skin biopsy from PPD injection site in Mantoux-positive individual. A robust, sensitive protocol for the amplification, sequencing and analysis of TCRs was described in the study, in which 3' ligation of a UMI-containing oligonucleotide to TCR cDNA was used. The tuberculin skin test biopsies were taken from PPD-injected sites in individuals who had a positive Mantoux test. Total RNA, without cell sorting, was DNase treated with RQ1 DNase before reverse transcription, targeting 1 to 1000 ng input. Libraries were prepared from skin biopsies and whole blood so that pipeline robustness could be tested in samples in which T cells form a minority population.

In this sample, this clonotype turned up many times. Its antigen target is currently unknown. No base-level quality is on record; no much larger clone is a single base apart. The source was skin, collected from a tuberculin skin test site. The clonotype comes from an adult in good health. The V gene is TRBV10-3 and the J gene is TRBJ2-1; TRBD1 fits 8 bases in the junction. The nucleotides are TGTGCCATCAGTGAGTCGTCAGGGGGCACCTACAATGAGCAGTTCTTC. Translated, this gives CAISESSGGTYNEQFF.